This TCR beta chain was recovered during a study of identical twins. V dropped 0 bases and J dropped 3 bases, with 15 bases sitting between them. This CDR3 has 15 amino acids. Per the germline V gene, CDR1 is DFQATT and CDR2 is SNEGSKA (reference sequence). This clonotype was recorded at least ten times. Template switching added a universal primer site; cDNA carried unique molecular identifiers. TCRdb itself ran the 5' RACE reads through MiXCR, one entry per CDR3 protein. The sample has about 250,000 distinct CDR3 sequences, roughly an eighth seen once; the top ten hold 8.5% to 10%. The chain recombines TRBV20-1 with TRBJ2-7, with D tentatively TRBD2 (5 bases). The TCR originated in a woman between 18 and 29 years old in good health. The sequenced material came from memory (CD45RO+) T cells sorted from blood. The CDR3 coding sequence is TGCAGTGCTAGAGATCCGACCGGCGGGTACTACGAGCAGTACTTC. This gives the protein CSARDPTGGYYEQYF.